This T cell receptor (beta chain) appears in the sequencing data of a study of blood T cell repertoires in COVID-19. Across the study: Sample material is recorded as cDNA or gDNA derived from T cells, B-cell-depleted T cells, or PBMCs.

The protocol was immunoSEQ multiplex PCR, while the TCRdb copy is restricted to in-frame clones and leaves out a portion. Of around 130,000 clones listed, 85% to 90% are singletons. Material: peripheral blood. This clonotype originated in an elderly woman with acute or convalescent COVID-19.

The CDR3 is CASSLAPNLLRTGSIGYTF. The CDR3 coding sequence is TGTGCCAGCAGCTTAGCACCGAATCTACTAAGGACAGGGAGCATTGGCTACACCTTC. V is TRBV7-8 and J is TRBJ1-2, with TRBD1 matching 8 bases. The germline V gene has CDR1 SGHVS and CDR2 FQNEAQ. Germline trimming cut 0 bases from V and 7 bases from J; bases unmatched to any gene: 19. The CDR3 has 19 amino acids.